These 5 T cell receptor beta chains came from one sample sequenced in a study of blood T cell repertoires in COVID-19 (dated by TCRdb to 2018 to 2020). Library preparation employed the immunoSEQ multiplex PCR assay. TCRdb provides this immuneACCESS table in a form limited to in-frame rearrangements. Some clones are lacking; in checked studies, under half of them reflect an unresolved V gene, and why the rest are absent is not known. The table for this sample lists about 220,000 clones; roughly 84% of them were counted only once. The ten biggest clones cover 3.6% of the sample. Source material: peripheral blood. These TCRs come from a woman of 80 years or more with acute or convalescent COVID-19.

The rearrangement joins TRBV6-5 to TRBJ1-2; the D gene is possibly TRBD1 (5 bases). V lost 2 bases and J 0 bases, leaving 13 bases between the germline ends. The CDR3 totals 16 residues. The germline gives CDR1 MNHEY, CDR2 SVGAGI. The CDR3 loop reads CASSYAPQGSNYGYTF. CDR3 nucleotides: TGTGCCAGCAGTTACGCCCCTCAGGGCTCTAACTATGGCTACACCTTC.

The V gene is TRBV11-3, the J gene TRBJ1-4; the match to TRBD1 covers 10 bases. Looked up from germline, CDR1 is SGHNT and CDR2 is YENEEA. The CDR3 runs to 19 residues. With 4 bases clipped from V and 0 bases from J, the junction kept 11 bases outside the gene matches. The CDR3 region has the DNA TGTGCCAGCAGCTCACAACCGGGACAGGGGTCTGCAACTAATGAAAAACTGTTTTTT. It is translated as CASSSQPGQGSATNEKLFF.

The gene calls are TRBV7-8 and TRBJ2-7, with a weak D call TRBD2 (5 bases). The CDR3 sequence is 13 residues long. Trimming cost V 5 bases and J 3 bases, with 11 bases left between them. Germline V gene data show CDR1 as SGHVS and CDR2 as FQNEAQ. In DNA, the CDR3 is TGTGCCAGCAGCGTCGGGAACAACTACGAGCAGTACTTC. It codes for CASSVGNNYEQYF.

The chain uses TRBV7-3 and TRBJ2-2, with D possibly TRBD2 on 6 matching bases. CDR1 and CDR2 from the germline V gene are SGHTA and FQGTGA. Trimming removed 4 bases at V and 3 bases at J, with 15 bases between. The CDR3 extends over 16 amino acids. The CDR3 sequence: CASSSWAGGDTGELFF. CDR3 DNA sequence: TGTGCCAGCAGCTCATGGGCCGGGGGAGACACCGGGGAGCTGTTTTTT. Based on the CDR3 plus reference TRBV7-3 and TRBJ2-2, the full variable domain is GAGVSQTPSNKVTEKGKYVELRCDPISGHTALYWYRQSLGQGPEFLIYFQGTGAADDSGLPNDRFFAVRPEGSVSTLKIQRTERGDSAVYLCASSSWAGGDTGELFFGEGSRLTVL.

This chain links TRBV15 with TRBJ1-1; D not resolved. With 0 bases removed from V and 1 base from J, the gap between germline ends came to 9 bases. The CDR3 runs 15 residues. Germline CDR1 and CDR2: LNHNV and YYDKDF (reference sequence). In nucleotides, the CDR3 is TGTGCCACCAGCAGAGATGACGGGAGGAACACTGAAGCTTTCTTT. As protein: CATSRDDGRNTEAFF.